Sequencing of this T cell receptor (beta chain) was carried out in a study of graft-versus-host responses after intestinal transplantation. Across the whole study: Recipients uniformly received anti-thymocyte globulin induction, followed by tacrolimus and steroids for roughly 3 years.

About this clone itself: Its antigen is unknown.

The V and J ends lost 2 bases and 2 bases respectively, with 12 bases between them. The CDR3 contains 15 residues. Germline V gives CDR1 SGDLS, CDR2 YYNGEE. Repertoires were generated with immunoSEQ multiplex PCR, while TCRdb's copy carries only in-frame clones and drops some. The profile covers about 110,000 clones, with about 93% appearing a single time and approximately 0.49% taken by the ten largest. Sequencing used unstimulated CD8+ T cells sorted from spleen or lymph node cells, obtained before intestinal transplant. The receptor was derived from a human donor who received an intestinal transplant. V and J are TRBV9 and TRBJ2-3; perhaps TRBD2 as D (6 bases). This chain's CDR3 is CASSVEGRSTDTQYF. CDR3 DNA sequence: TGTGCCAGCAGCGTGGAGGGGCGATCCACAGATACGCAGTATTTT.